The next 22 T cell receptor beta chains were all read from a single sample in a study of shared clonotypes between healthy human individuals. TCRdb's table, derived via immunoSEQ multiplex PCR, lists solely in-frame clones and lacks some. Of approximately 720,000 clones listed, less than 80% are singletons. Sample: memory CD4+ T cells sorted from blood. Subset specified: CD45RA-negative fraction. The receptors shown here come from a woman aged 25 to 39 in good health.

The rearrangement uses TRBV5-1 and TRBJ1-1; TRBD1 might be the D (5 bases). Germline V gene sequence: CDR1 SGHRS, CDR2 YFSETQ. CDR3 length: 15 residues. Trimming removed 0 bases from V and 11 bases from J, with 20 bases in between. This CDR3 reads CASSLEVLGLPRAFF. CDR3 bases: TGCGCCAGCAGCTTGGAGGTTTTGGGACTTCCTCGGGCTTTCTTT.

This clone was found a few times. The V gene is TRBV19, the J gene TRBJ2-7; possibly TRBD1 for D (6 bases). V was trimmed by 5 bases and J by 4 bases, leaving 18 bases between them. The CDR3 consists of 15 residues. Germline-derived CDR1 and CDR2 are LNHDA and SQIVND (reference sequence). The CDR3 region has the DNA TGTGCCAGTAGTCCCCGCAGGGGTGATCTTTACGAGCAGTACTTC. As protein: CASSPRRGDLYEQYF.

The chain is built from TRBV18 and TRBJ2-5; D possibly corresponds to TRBD2 (5 bases). The germline V and J ends were trimmed by 2 bases and 5 bases, with 18 bases remaining between them. The length of the CDR3 is 16 residues. The V gene's germline CDR1 is KGHSH and CDR2 LQKENI. Written as DNA, the CDR3 is TGTGCCAGCTCACCAAGCGGTCTGCCGTCTGGGGAGACCCAGTACTTC. Its translation: CASSPSGLPSGETQYF.

This clone was counted between two and nine times. The genes are TRBV29-1 and TRBJ1-1; 8 bases match TRBD1. The J segment lost 4 bases and the V segment lost 6 bases, leaving 10 bases of the junction unmatched. The germline gives CDR1 SQVTM, CDR2 ANQGSEA. The CDR3 runs to 14 residues. The CDR3 region has the DNA TGCAGCGTCGAGACAGGGGCGAGCGTCACTGAAGCTTTCTTT. As protein: CSVETGASVTEAFF.

V is TRBV5-6 and J is TRBJ2-2, with 7 bases lining up with TRBD2. Trimming took 3 bases from V and 1 from J; bases not matched to a gene: 3. CDR1 and CDR2 (germline): SGHDT, YYEEEE. The CDR3 is 15 residues long. CDR3 residues: CASSYSGMNTGELFF. CDR3 in DNA: TGTGCCAGCAGCTACAGCGGGATGAACACCGGGGAGCTGTTTTTT.

This chain links TRBV13 with TRBJ2-7, with unresolved D. This CDR3 contains 14 residues. Between the trimmed V and J ends, which lost 2 bases and 3 bases, there was a span of 11 bases. Germline V gene lookup returns CDR1 PRHDT and CDR2 FYEKMQ (reference sequence). CDR3 residues: CASSLLGGNYEQYF. In nucleotides, the CDR3 is TGTGCCAGCAGCTTACTTGGCGGAAACTACGAGCAGTACTTC.

Notes on this clone: At one boundary the junction diverges from the germline segment, which might be a read error. This sequence joins TRBV28 and TRBJ1-5; 7 nucleotides line up with TRBD1. CDR1 is MDHEN and CDR2 is SYDVKM in the germline V gene. This CDR3 has 14 amino acids. The CDR3 loop reads CVSSTGTANQPQHF. DNA for the CDR3: TGTGTCAGCAGTACCGGGACAGCCAATCAGCCCCAGCATTTT.

V gene TRBV5-1 combines with J gene TRBJ2-1, with 7 bases aligning to TRBD2. Trimming cost V 4 bases and J 6 bases; bases outside gene matches: 13. This CDR3 has 16 residues. Per the germline V gene, CDR1 is SGHRS and CDR2 is YFSETQ. CDR3 coding DNA: TGCGCCAGCAGCCCCTATCTGGCTAGCGGACCCAATGAGCAGTTCTTC. It encodes CASSPYLASGPNEQFF.

This clone was observed a handful of times. The rearrangement links TRBV2 to TRBJ1-5, with D possibly being TRBD1 (5 bases). Deletions cut 6 bases from V and 2 bases from J, with 17 bases between. The germline gives CDR1 SNHLY, CDR2 FYNNEI. The CDR3 contains 16 residues. As DNA, the CDR3 is TGTGCCAGCAGGCAGGGATTCTTAGTTGGCAATCAGCCCCAGCATTTT. Translation gives CASRQGFLVGNQPQHF.

This clone was counted only a few times. The rearrangement uses TRBV28 and TRBJ2-7, with 8 nucleotides matching TRBD1. The ends lost 8 bases at V and 4 bases at J; junction bases unmatched: 7. CDR3 length: 13 amino acids. Germline CDR1 MDHEN, CDR2 SYDVKM. The DNA of the CDR3 is TGTGCCAGCCAGGGGGCGCGGGGATACGAGCAGTACTTC. It encodes CASQGARGYEQYF.

The J gene is TRBJ2-1, the V gene TRBV28, with TRBD1 matching over 7 bases. V was pared by 3 bases and J by 5 bases, with 7 bases of the junction left unmatched. The CDR3 consists of 15 residues. Germline values: CDR1 MDHEN, CDR2 SYDVKM. In DNA form, the CDR3 reads TGTGCCAGCAGTTTTTCCGGGACAGCCAACAATGAGCAGTTCTTC. Residues: CASSFSGTANNEQFF. The full variable domain, in which reference TRBV28 and TRBJ2-1 provide the parts outside the CDR3, is DVKVTQSSRYLVKRTGEKVFLECVQDMDHENMFWYRQDPGLGLRLIYFSYDVKMKEKGDIPEGYSVSREKKERFSLILESASTNQTSMYLCASSFSGTANNEQFFGPGTRLTVL.

The chain links TRBV6-1 to TRBJ2-2; 7 positions agree with TRBD1. In germline, CDR1 is MNHNS, CDR2 SASEGT. This CDR3 comprises 15 residues. Germline trimming cut 10 bases from V and 3 bases from J; bases unmatched to any gene: 11. The CDR3 reads CAISKRQGDTGELFF. In DNA, the CDR3 is TGTGCCATCTCGAAGAGGCAGGGGGACACCGGGGAGCTGTTTTTT.

This clone was picked up a small number of times. The V and J genes are TRBV4-1 and TRBJ2-1; D might be TRBD1 or TRBD2, each matching 5 bases. Trimming left V 4 bases short and J 5 bases short, with 18 bases between. CDR3 length equals 16 residues. Per germline, CDR1 MGHRA and CDR2 YSYEKL. CDR3 sequence (DNA): TGCGCCAGCAGCCGAAGGGACCTACTCTTTCACAATGAGCAGTTCTTC. Translating it yields CASSRRDLLFHNEQFF.

This clone appeared a single time. The chain employs TRBV28 and TRBJ1-5; D unclear. Trimming took 4 bases from V and 2 from J, leaving 12 bases between them. Germline V gives CDR1 MDHEN, CDR2 SYDVKM. The CDR3 length is 15 residues. CDR3 protein: CASSSTQVGNQPQHF. The CDR3 bases are TGTGCCAGCAGTTCTACTCAGGTAGGCAATCAGCCCCAGCATTTT.

Remarks on this clone: Other DNA sequences within the sample encode an identical CDR3. The V and J genes are TRBV15 and TRBJ1-4; 10 bases are a match to TRBD1. Losses at the gene ends were 5 bases for V and 8 bases for J; bases not matched to a gene: 5. This CDR3 region has 14 residues. The germline gives CDR1 LNHNV, CDR2 YYDKDF (reference sequence). For the CDR3, the DNA is TGTGCCACCAGCCGTGACAGGGGGCGGGAAAAACTGTTTTTT. Translated: CATSRDRGREKLFF.

The rearrangement links TRBV9 to TRBJ2-7; D may be TRBD1 (6 bases). The length of the CDR3 is 14 residues. V lost 3 bases, J lost 2 bases, and 12 bases lay in between. Per the germline V gene, CDR1 is SGDLS and CDR2 is YYNGEE. This CDR3 reads CASSADRPPYEQYF. The CDR3 DNA follows: TGTGCCAGCAGCGCCGACAGGCCCCCCTACGAGCAGTACTTC.

This clone was counted at least ten times. Other DNA variants within this sample encode the same CDR3. V usage is TRBV27 and J usage is TRBJ2-7; D is perhaps TRBD1 (5 bases). Germline V lookup: CDR1 MNHEY, CDR2 SMNVEV (reference sequence). V was pared by 3 bases and J by 4 bases, with 13 bases between. CDR3 length equals 14 residues. CDR3 sequence: CASSFSQGPYEQYF. The CDR3 DNA is TGTGCCAGCAGTTTCTCTCAGGGTCCGTACGAGCAGTACTTC.

In its sample, this clone was seen many times. The V gene is TRBV27, the J gene TRBJ2-7, with TRBD2 as a possible D gene (5 bases). This CDR3 has 14 amino acids. The ends were cut back, 5 bases at V and 0 bases at J, with 11 bases in the middle. Germline loops: CDR1 MNHEY, CDR2 SMNVEV (reference sequence). In DNA form, the CDR3 reads TGTGCCAGCAGTGGGCAGCGGAGCTCCTACGAGCAGTACTTC. It translates to CASSGQRSSYEQYF.

This chain links TRBV25-1 with TRBJ2-1; 7 nucleotides line up with TRBD1. The CDR3 contains 16 residues. Germline CDR1 and CDR2: MGHDK and SYGVNS. Germline trimming cut 6 bases from V and 2 bases from J; bases unmatched to any gene: 10. In nucleotides, the CDR3 is TGTGCCAGCAGCCTAACAGGGGACACTACCTACAATGAGCAGTTCTTC. As protein: CASSLTGDTTYNEQFF.

CDR3 nucleotide sequence: TGTGCCAGCAGCTTAGGCACCGGGACTAGCGGGGTAGATACGCAGTATTTT. It encodes CASSLGTGTSGVDTQYF. The J gene is TRBJ2-3, the V gene TRBV13; TRBD2 agrees at 13 bases. CDR1 and CDR2 from the germline V gene are PRHDT and FYEKMQ (reference sequence). The V and J ends lost 0 bases and 5 bases, in that order; junction bases with no gene match: 5. This CDR3 comprises 17 residues. The variable domain in full, completed from reference TRBV13 and TRBJ2-3, reads AAGVIQSPRHLIKEKRETATLKCYPIPRHDTVYWYQQGPGQDPQFLISFYEKMQSDKGSIPDRFSAQQFSDYHSELNMSSLELGDSALYFCASSLGTGTSGVDTQYFGPGTRLTVL.

The J gene is TRBJ1-1, the V gene TRBV5-6; D is unclear. CDR1 and CDR2 (germline): SGHDT, YYEEEE. The CDR3 contains 14 residues. The V end lost 2 bases, the J end lost 1 base, and 9 bases lay between the germline ends. The CDR3 DNA reads TGTGCCAGCAGCTTAGGGCGGACGAACACTGAAGCTTTCTTT. The encoded protein is CASSLGRTNTEAFF.

The rearrangement joins TRBV5-1 to TRBJ1-3, with no clear D. The CDR3 runs to 16 residues. Germline lookup yields CDR1 SGHRS and CDR2 YFSETQ. V was trimmed by 0 bases and J by 4 bases, leaving 14 bases between them. The CDR3 DNA follows: TGCGCCAGCAGCTTGGCCGGCCCTACTTGGGGAAACACCATATATTTT. Its protein product is CASSLAGPTWGNTIYF.